Listed below are T cell receptor beta chains from one sample, sequenced in a study of OX40 agonist ivuxolimab in advanced cancers. Repertoires were generated with immunoSEQ multiplex PCR, while TCRdb's copy carries only in-frame clones and drops some. Counted here are about 49,000 clones, 60% to 80% occurring once; the ten biggest clones make up over 6.5%. Here the sequenced sample was CD4+ or CD8+ T cells sorted from blood, taken in a trial of the OX40 agonist ivuxolimab. The receptors come from an adult with an advanced solid tumor such as melanoma, head and neck, liver or kidney cancer. CDR3s include the opening cysteine and the closing phenylalanine or tryptophan. The order of the fields is J gene, D gene, V gene, clone size, CDR3 DNA, CDR3 protein. The D gene is left open where the match is weak. A row's size may be missing; if present it is once, few, many or a size class.

J gene: TRBJ1-2
D gene: NA
V gene: TRBV7-8
clone size: NA
CDR3 DNA: TGTGCCAGCAGTATAATAGATTTCAACTATGGCTACACCTTC
CDR3 protein: CASSIIDFNYGYTF

J gene: TRBJ2-4
D gene: NA
V gene: TRBV14
clone size: NA
CDR3 DNA: TGTGCCAGCAGCCGGGCACAGGGAGGCAACATTCAGTACTTC
CDR3 protein: CASSRAQGGNIQYF

J gene: TRBJ2-5
D gene: NA
V gene: TRBV7-2
clone size: NA
CDR3 DNA: TGTGCCAGCAGCTTAGGTGAAGGAGAGCAGTACTTC
CDR3 protein: CASSLGEGEQYF

J gene: TRBJ2-7
D gene: TRBD2
V gene: TRBV2
clone size: once
CDR3 DNA: TGTGCCAGCAGTGAAGGCTTTAATAGCGGGAGCTCCTACGAGCAGTACTTC
CDR3 protein: CASSEGFNSGSSYEQYF

J gene: TRBJ2-7
D gene: TRBD1
V gene: TRBV5-6
clone size: NA
CDR3 DNA: TGTGCCAGCAGCCTCGGACAGGGCCTTACCTACGAGCAGTACTTC
CDR3 protein: CASSLGQGLTYEQYF

J gene: TRBJ1-6
D gene: NA
V gene: TRBV18
clone size: NA
CDR3 DNA: TGTGCCAGCTCACCCGAGGGCCAGGGGTCACCCCTCCACTTT
CDR3 protein: CASSPEGQGSPLHF

J gene: TRBJ2-2
D gene: TRBD1
V gene: TRBV10-3
clone size: NA
CDR3 DNA: TGTGCCATCAGTGAACCGGGACAGGGTTTCACCGGGGAGCTGTTTTTT
CDR3 protein: CAISEPGQGFTGELFF

J gene: TRBJ1-3
D gene: TRBD1
V gene: TRBV25-1
clone size: NA
CDR3 DNA: TGTGCCAGCAGTACGACAGGGGAGGGAAACACCATATATTTT
CDR3 protein: CASSTTGEGNTIYF

J gene: TRBJ2-7
D gene: NA
V gene: TRBV5-1
clone size: NA
CDR3 DNA: TGCGCCAGCAGCTTGGAGAGTCATGGGAGCTCCTACGAGCAGTACTTC
CDR3 protein: CASSLESHGSSYEQYF

J gene: TRBJ1-2
D gene: NA
V gene: TRBV4-3
clone size: few
CDR3 DNA: TGCGCCAGCAGCGAGGGGGGGTTTAACTATGGCTACACCTTC
CDR3 protein: CASSEGGFNYGYTF

J gene: TRBJ2-2
D gene: NA
V gene: TRBV5-4
clone size: NA
CDR3 DNA: TGTGCCAGCAGCCGGGACGGATACACCGGGGAGCTGTTTTTT
CDR3 protein: CASSRDGYTGELFF

J gene: TRBJ1-1
D gene: NA
V gene: TRBV5-8
clone size: NA
CDR3 DNA: TGTGCCAGCAGCTTGTCTATTTTCCGGAACACTGAAGCTTTCTTT
CDR3 protein: CASSLSIFRNTEAFF

J gene: TRBJ2-7
D gene: NA
V gene: TRBV7-8
clone size: NA
CDR3 DNA: TGTGCCAGCAGCCATTCTGCGGGGTACTACGAGCAGTACTTC
CDR3 protein: CASSHSAGYYEQYF

J gene: TRBJ1-3
D gene: NA
V gene: TRBV28
clone size: NA
CDR3 DNA: TGTGCCAGCAGTTTACTAAGGTTCTCTGGAAACACCATATATTTT
CDR3 protein: CASSLLRFSGNTIYF

J gene: TRBJ2-5
D gene: NA
V gene: TRBV7-6
clone size: NA
CDR3 DNA: TGTGCCAGCAGCTTGGGAGGAGGAAAGACCCAGTACTTC
CDR3 protein: CASSLGGGKTQYF

J gene: TRBJ1-1
D gene: NA
V gene: TRBV7-9
clone size: NA
CDR3 DNA: TGTGCCAGCAGCTTAGGCAGGGGCCTGAGGGTTGAAGCTTTCTTT
CDR3 protein: CASSLGRGLRVEAFF

J gene: TRBJ2-7
D gene: TRBD2
V gene: TRBV28
clone size: NA
CDR3 DNA: TGTGCCAGCAGCAGGACTAGCGGGAGTTACGAGCAGTACTTC
CDR3 protein: CASSRTSGSYEQYF

J gene: TRBJ1-1
D gene: NA
V gene: TRBV25-1
clone size: NA
CDR3 DNA: TGTGCCAGCAGTGGGAACACTGAAGCTTTCTTT
CDR3 protein: CASSGNTEAFF

J gene: TRBJ1-4
D gene: NA
V gene: TRBV5-4
clone size: few
CDR3 DNA: TGTGCCAGCAGCTTGGGGTCCCTCGGAACTAATGAAAAACTGTTTTTT
CDR3 protein: CASSLGSLGTNEKLFF

J gene: TRBJ2-7
D gene: TRBD2
V gene: TRBV2
clone size: NA
CDR3 DNA: TGTGCCAGCACTCGACTAGCGGGAGCATACGAGCAGTACTTC
CDR3 protein: CASTRLAGAYEQYF

J gene: TRBJ1-2
D gene: NA
V gene: TRBV10-3
clone size: NA
CDR3 DNA: TGTGCCGTAGCAACGACAGGTAGAGGGGCTTTATATGGCTACACCTTC
CDR3 protein: CAVATTGRGALYGYTF

J gene: TRBJ1-3
D gene: TRBD1
V gene: TRBV7-7
clone size: NA
CDR3 DNA: TGTGCCAGCAGCTTAGGGGACAGCTCTGGAAACACCATATATTTT
CDR3 protein: CASSLGDSSGNTIYF

J gene: TRBJ1-2
D gene: TRBD1
V gene: TRBV6-1
clone size: once
CDR3 DNA: TGTGCCAGCAGTGAAGGAGGCAGGGGGTTTGGCTACACCTTC
CDR3 protein: CASSEGGRGFGYTF

J gene: TRBJ2-3
D gene: NA
V gene: TRBV19
clone size: NA
CDR3 DNA: TGTGCCAGCCAGGGTAGCCCATCCACAGATACGCAGTATTTT
CDR3 protein: CASQGSPSTDTQYF

J gene: TRBJ2-4
D gene: NA
V gene: TRBV5-1
clone size: NA
CDR3 DNA: TGCGCCAGCAGCGGGGGCGAACCTTGGGCAGTAGCCAAAAACATTCAGTACTTC
CDR3 protein: CASSGGEPWAVAKNIQYF

J gene: TRBJ1-5
D gene: NA
V gene: TRBV6-1
clone size: NA
CDR3 DNA: TGTGCCAGCAGTGGGCGGGACACCCTTAGCAATCAGCCCCAGCATTTT
CDR3 protein: CASSGRDTLSNQPQHF

J gene: TRBJ2-7
D gene: TRBD1
V gene: TRBV27
clone size: NA
CDR3 DNA: TGTGCCAGCAAGCACGACAGGGGCCACGAGCAGTACTTC
CDR3 protein: CASKHDRGHEQYF

J gene: TRBJ2-2
D gene: NA
V gene: TRBV4-1
clone size: NA
CDR3 DNA: TGCGCCAGCAGTGAGTATCTGATAGGAGACGTCGACACCGGGGAGCTGTTTTTT
CDR3 protein: CASSEYLIGDVDTGELFF

J gene: TRBJ2-3
D gene: TRBD2
V gene: TRBV15
clone size: NA
CDR3 DNA: TGTGCCACCAGCAGAGATCAAACTAGCGGGGATACGCAGTATTTT
CDR3 protein: CATSRDQTSGDTQYF

J gene: TRBJ2-5
D gene: NA
V gene: TRBV7-7
clone size: few
CDR3 DNA: TGTGCCAGCAGCTTAGGGGTCGTGGAGACCCAGTACTTC
CDR3 protein: CASSLGVVETQYF

J gene: TRBJ2-3
D gene: NA
V gene: TRBV7-8
clone size: NA
CDR3 DNA: TGTGCCAGCAGCTTAGGAGCATTGGATACGCAGTATTTT
CDR3 protein: CASSLGALDTQYF

J gene: TRBJ2-7
D gene: NA
V gene: TRBV28
clone size: few
CDR3 DNA: TGTGCCAGCAGTCTCCGGACACTCTACGAGCAGTACTTC
CDR3 protein: CASSLRTLYEQYF

J gene: TRBJ2-7
D gene: NA
V gene: TRBV5-1
clone size: NA
CDR3 DNA: TGCGCCAGCAGCCCGGACAGCTCCTACGAGCAGTACTTC
CDR3 protein: CASSPDSSYEQYF

J gene: TRBJ1-2
D gene: TRBD1
V gene: TRBV27
clone size: few
CDR3 DNA: TGTGCCAGCAGTTTATCGATTGGGACAGGGTCTTACTATGGCTACACCTTC
CDR3 protein: CASSLSIGTGSYYGYTF

J gene: TRBJ2-2
D gene: NA
V gene: TRBV29-1
clone size: NA
CDR3 DNA: TGCAGCGTTGTCCGAGTGAACACCGGGGAGCTGTTTTTT
CDR3 protein: CSVVRVNTGELFF

J gene: TRBJ1-1
D gene: TRBD1
V gene: TRBV5-1
clone size: few
CDR3 DNA: TGCGCCAGCAGCTGGGACAGGGGGGCTGAAGCTTTCTTT
CDR3 protein: CASSWDRGAEAFF

J gene: TRBJ2-1
D gene: TRBD2
V gene: TRBV6-5
clone size: NA
CDR3 DNA: TGTGCCAGCAGTTCCGCGGGAGGGAGGGCCTCAGAGCAGTTCTTC
CDR3 protein: CASSSAGGRASEQFF

J gene: TRBJ2-7
D gene: TRBD1
V gene: TRBV5-1
clone size: once
CDR3 DNA: TGCGCCAGCAGCTTGTCTCAGACAGGGGACGAGCAGTACTTC
CDR3 protein: CASSLSQTGDEQYF

J gene: TRBJ2-2
D gene: TRBD1
V gene: TRBV11-3
clone size: NA
CDR3 DNA: TGTGCCAGCAGCTTAGAAGGGACAGGGTACAACACCGGGGAGCTGTTTTTT
CDR3 protein: CASSLEGTGYNTGELFF

J gene: TRBJ2-1
D gene: TRBD2
V gene: TRBV19
clone size: NA
CDR3 DNA: TGTGCCAGTAGTATCTTGTTAGCGGGAGTCCGCGAGCAGTTCTTC
CDR3 protein: CASSILLAGVREQFF

J gene: TRBJ1-2
D gene: NA
V gene: TRBV19
clone size: few
CDR3 DNA: TGTGCCAGTTCGAACACCCTAATACATGGCTACACCTTC
CDR3 protein: CASSNTLIHGYTF

J gene: TRBJ1-2
D gene: TRBD1
V gene: TRBV7-8
clone size: NA
CDR3 DNA: TGTGCCAGCAGCCCTGGACAGGGGTATGGCTACACCTTC
CDR3 protein: CASSPGQGYGYTF

J gene: TRBJ1-1
D gene: NA
V gene: TRBV9
clone size: few
CDR3 DNA: TGTGCCAGCAGTACAGGGACCACTGAAGCTTTCTTT
CDR3 protein: CASSTGTTEAFF

J gene: TRBJ2-7
D gene: NA
V gene: TRBV7-2
clone size: NA
CDR3 DNA: TGTGCCAGCAGCTTTCCGGGACTCGGCTACGAGCAGTACTTC
CDR3 protein: CASSFPGLGYEQYF

J gene: TRBJ1-5
D gene: TRBD1
V gene: TRBV15
clone size: NA
CDR3 DNA: TGTGCCACCAGCAGAGGCGGGACAGGGAATCAGCCCCAGCATTTT
CDR3 protein: CATSRGGTGNQPQHF

J gene: TRBJ1-2
D gene: NA
V gene: TRBV4-3
clone size: NA
CDR3 DNA: TGCGCCAGCAGCCAAGAAGAGTTCGCCTATGGCTACACCTTC
CDR3 protein: CASSQEEFAYGYTF

J gene: TRBJ1-6
D gene: NA
V gene: TRBV7-2
clone size: NA
CDR3 DNA: TGTGCCAGCAGCTTAGGAGAACGCTATAATTCACCCCTCCACTTT
CDR3 protein: CASSLGERYNSPLHF

J gene: TRBJ2-3
D gene: NA
V gene: TRBV15
clone size: NA
CDR3 DNA: TGTGCCACCAGCAGACACGGCAGGGGCTGGACAGATACGCAGTATTTT
CDR3 protein: CATSRHGRGWTDTQYF

J gene: TRBJ2-1
D gene: NA
V gene: TRBV7-8
clone size: NA
CDR3 DNA: TGTGCCAGCAGCCCATTCCAGGACCCGCGCGGCAATGAGCAGTTCTTC
CDR3 protein: CASSPFQDPRGNEQFF

J gene: TRBJ2-7
D gene: TRBD2
V gene: TRBV6-1
clone size: NA
CDR3 DNA: TGTGCCGGCAGCGATACTAGCGGGATTAGGTACGAGCAGTACTTC
CDR3 protein: CAGSDTSGIRYEQYF

J gene: TRBJ1-3
D gene: NA
V gene: TRBV5-1
clone size: NA
CDR3 DNA: TGCGCCAGCAGCTTGGGGGGGAGCGCTGGAAACACCATATATTTT
CDR3 protein: CASSLGGSAGNTIYF

J gene: TRBJ2-7
D gene: NA
V gene: TRBV5-1
clone size: NA
CDR3 DNA: TGCGCCAGCAGCACCACCCCCCTCTCCTACGAGCAGTACTTC
CDR3 protein: CASSTTPLSYEQYF

J gene: TRBJ1-5
D gene: TRBD1
V gene: TRBV18
clone size: NA
CDR3 DNA: TGTGCCAGCTCACCATCCAGGGGGCATCAGCCCCAGCATTTT
CDR3 protein: CASSPSRGHQPQHF

J gene: TRBJ1-6
D gene: TRBD1
V gene: TRBV12-5
clone size: NA
CDR3 DNA: TGTGCTAGTGGTACGGGACAGGTGGGTTCACCCCTCCACTTT
CDR3 protein: CASGTGQVGSPLHF